The next 9 T cell receptor beta chains were all read from a single sample in a study of blood T cell repertoires in COVID-19. TCRdb's copy holds only in-frame clones and misses some; the assay was immunoSEQ multiplex PCR. The sample includes over 250,000 clones, approximately 85% of them seen just once. Specimen: peripheral blood. These receptors were taken from a man aged 50-59 years with active or convalescent COVID-19.

The chain is built from TRBV7-9 and TRBJ2-1, with 11 bases lining up with TRBD2. This CDR3 is built from 12 residues. The ends lost 5 bases at V and 14 bases at J; junction bases unmatched: 5. CDR1 is SEHNR and CDR2 is FQNEAQ in the germline V gene (reference sequence). In nucleotides, the CDR3 is TGTGCCAGCAGCCCGCCGGGACTAGCGGAGTTCTTC. Residues: CASSPPGLAEFF.

V usage is TRBV7-9 and J usage is TRBJ2-1, with 7 bases aligning to TRBD2. The V segment lost 5 bases and the J segment 2 bases; nucleotides outside the gene matches: 6. CDR3 length: 15 residues. The germline CDR1 and CDR2 sequences are SEHNR and FQNEAQ (reference sequence). CDR3 nucleotides: TGTGCCAGCAGCCGCGGGACTACCCCCTACAATGAGCAGTTCTTC. This translates into CASSRGTTPYNEQFF.

V and J are TRBV25-1 and TRBJ2-7, with 10 bases lining up with TRBD1. V dropped 6 bases and J dropped 3; count of bases not matched to a gene: 5. This CDR3 contains 14 residues. Germline V gene sequence: CDR1 MGHDK, CDR2 SYGVNS. As DNA, the CDR3 is TGTGCCAGCAGCCGACAGGGGGCCGGCTACGAGCAGTACTTC. Translated, it gives CASSRQGAGYEQYF.

The chain recombines TRBV20-1 with TRBJ2-7; 9 bases line up with TRBD2. Trimming removed 3 bases from V and 0 bases from J; junction bases left unmatched: 0. Germline values: CDR1 DFQATT, CDR2 SNEGSKA (reference sequence). The CDR3 consists of 13 residues. CDR3 protein: CSASSGGSYEQYF. CDR3 nucleotide sequence: TGCAGTGCTAGTAGCGGGGGCTCCTACGAGCAGTACTTC.

The genes are TRBV21-1 and TRBJ2-1; TRBD2, as called in the table, went unchecked against the DNA. TRBV21-1 is a listed pseudogene. The CDR3 contains 16 residues. CDR3 coding DNA: TGTGCCAGCGGGGGGGGCGGCTCATGGATTAGCAATGAGCAGTTCTTC. It yields the protein CASGGGGSWISNEQFF.

The chain is built from TRBV7-3 and TRBJ2-2; weak D call: TRBD1 (5 bases). V was clipped by 4 bases and J by 5 bases, with 11 bases between them. Germline lookup yields CDR1 SGHTA and CDR2 FQGTGA. This CDR3 comprises 14 residues. The DNA for the CDR3 is TGTGCCAGCAGCTCCGGACAACCTACCGGGGAGCTGTTTTTT. This encodes CASSSGQPTGELFF.

This clone was seen a few times. The CDR3 is CASSLTRGSTAGNTIYF. CDR3 nucleotides: TGTGCCAGCAGCTTAACCCGGGGATCTACCGCTGGAAACACCATATATTTT. V gene TRBV11-2 combines with J gene TRBJ1-3; D gene unclear. Germline values: CDR1 SGHAT, CDR2 FQNNGV. The CDR3 totals 17 residues. Deletions cut 2 bases from V and 2 bases from J, with 16 bases between.

The chain has TRBV2 and TRBJ1-1; D possibly corresponds to TRBD1 (6 bases). Trimming removed 5 bases at V and 7 bases at J, with 17 bases between. This CDR3 has 14 residues. Germline values: CDR1 SNHLY, CDR2 FYNNEI. The CDR3 nucleotides read TGTGCCAGCAGTTTGGGCCGGAGGACAGATGAAGCTTTCTTT. As protein: CASSLGRRTDEAFF.

The count of this clone is one. J is TRBJ1-2 and V is TRBV12-3 or TRBV12-4, with D perhaps TRBD1 (5 bases). CDR3 length: 11 residues. Trimming stripped 6 bases from V and 4 bases from J, with 6 bases between. CDR3 nucleotides: TGTGCCAGCAGGGGGCCCTATGGCTACACCTTC. Its translation: CASRGPYGYTF.